These T cell receptor beta chains were read from a single sample in a study of T cell repertoires in cytomegalovirus infection. TCRdb fed the reads into MiXCR, producing one record per CDR3 protein. The repertoire holds approximately 120,000 distinct CDR3 sequences, over 25% seen once, with under 70% in the top ten. Antigens of these TCRs are unknown. This sample comprised CD8+ T cells from cultured PBMCs, obtained from culture after CMV antigen stimulation. These receptors all come from a human donor in good health (CMV status not recorded). Some clones in this sample may be carry-over from other donors' samples. The CDR3 runs from the conserved cysteine through the conserved F or W. The D gene is left open where the match is weak. Clone sizes are given selectively: once, few, many, or a class where the clone is expanded.

j_call | d_call | v_call | clone_size | cdr3_aa | cdr3_nt
TRBJ1-3 | . | TRBV12-3/TRBV12-4 | . | CASSLALPSGNTIYF | TGTGCCAGCAGTTTGGCCTTACCCTCTGGAAACACCATATATTTT
TRBJ2-2 | TRBD1 | TRBV25-1 | . | CASSEYDRAGELFF | TGTGCCAGCAGTGAATATGACAGGGCCGGGGAGCTGTTTTTT
TRBJ2-7 | TRBD1 | TRBV7-2 | few | CASSDPGQYDYEQYF | TGTGCCAGCAGCGATCCGGGACAGTACGACTACGAGCAGTACTTC
TRBJ1-3 | . | TRBV7-6 | . | CASSLPGSGNTIYF | TGTGCCAGCAGCTTACCAGGCTCTGGAAACACCATATATTTT
TRBJ2-1 | . | TRBV12-3/TRBV12-4 | . | CASSGTPHEQFF | TGTGCCAGCAGTGGGACCCCGCATGAGCAGTTCTTC
TRBJ1-2 | . | TRBV12-3/TRBV12-4 | few | CASSLYQHGYTF | TGTGCCAGCAGTTTATATCAGCATGGCTACACCTTC
TRBJ2-7 | . | TRBV20-1 | . | CSARDPGSYEQYF | TGCAGTGCTAGAGATCCGGGTTCTTACGAGCAGTACTTC
TRBJ1-5 | . | TRBV12-3/TRBV12-4 | . | CASSLQDLDQPQHF | TGTGCCAGCAGCCTTCAGGACCTCGATCAGCCCCAGCATTTT
TRBJ2-3 | TRBD2 | TRBV4-2 | few | CASSRSLAGVSMDTQYF | TGTGCCAGCAGCCGCTCCCTAGCGGGGGTGTCCATGGATACGCAGTATTTT
TRBJ1-6 | . | TRBV7-9 | . | CASSLVVGRGDQNSPLHF | TGTGCCAGCAGCTTAGTTGTGGGGAGGGGGGACCAAAATTCACCCCTCCACTTT
TRBJ2-7 | TRBD2 | TRBV20-1 | . | CSARETTSGFYEQYF | TGCAGTGCTAGAGAGACGACTAGCGGTTTTTACGAGCAGTACTTC
TRBJ2-1 | . | TRBV6-1 | . | CASSTIDEQFF | TGTGCCAGCAGTACAATAGATGAGCAGTTCTTC
TRBJ2-1 | . | TRBV12-3/TRBV12-4 | few | CASTRGASLDEQFF | TGTGCCAGCACCCGAGGGGCTAGCTTGGATGAGCAGTTCTTC